The clone carrying this TCR beta chain was counted once. Repertoires were generated with immunoSEQ multiplex PCR, while TCRdb's copy carries only in-frame clones and drops some. The profile shows just over 150,000 clones, 65% to 90% of them singletons. The CDR3 has 16 amino acids. The germline V gene has CDR1 LNHDA and CDR2 SQIVND (reference sequence). Trimming took 6 bases from V and 6 from J; bases not matched to a gene: 13. These data come from a study of blood T cell repertoires in COVID-19. Overall study: The United States, Italy and Spain were the sources of the acute and convalescent COVID-19 samples. Sample material is recorded as cDNA or gDNA derived from T cells, B-cell-depleted T cells, or PBMCs.

The chain uses TRBV19 and TRBJ1-2; 10 bases line up with TRBD1. The sequence derives from a woman between 45 and 60 years old with acute or convalescent COVID-19. The sequencing sample was made of peripheral blood. The DNA of the CDR3 is TGTGCCAGTAGGACGGTCGGGGGACAGGGGTCCAATGGCTACACCTTC. The encoded protein is CASRTVGGQGSNGYTF.